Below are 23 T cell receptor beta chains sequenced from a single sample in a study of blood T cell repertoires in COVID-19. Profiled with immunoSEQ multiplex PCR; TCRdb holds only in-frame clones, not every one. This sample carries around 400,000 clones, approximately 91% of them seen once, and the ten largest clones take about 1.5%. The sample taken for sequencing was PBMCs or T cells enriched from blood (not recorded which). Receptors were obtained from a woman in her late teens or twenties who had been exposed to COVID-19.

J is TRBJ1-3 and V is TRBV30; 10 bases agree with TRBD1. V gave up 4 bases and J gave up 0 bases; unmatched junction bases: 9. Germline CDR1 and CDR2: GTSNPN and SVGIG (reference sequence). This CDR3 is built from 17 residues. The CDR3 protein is CAWKGQGPPSSGNTIYF. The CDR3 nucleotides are TGTGCCTGGAAGGGACAGGGGCCACCTTCCTCTGGAAACACCATATATTTT.

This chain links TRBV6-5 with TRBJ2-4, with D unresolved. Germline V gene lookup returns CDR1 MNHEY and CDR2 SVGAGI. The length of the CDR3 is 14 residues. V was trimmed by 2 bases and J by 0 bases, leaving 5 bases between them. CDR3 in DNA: TGTGCCAGCAGTTACGGCCTAGCCAAAAACATTCAGTACTTC. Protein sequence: CASSYGLAKNIQYF.

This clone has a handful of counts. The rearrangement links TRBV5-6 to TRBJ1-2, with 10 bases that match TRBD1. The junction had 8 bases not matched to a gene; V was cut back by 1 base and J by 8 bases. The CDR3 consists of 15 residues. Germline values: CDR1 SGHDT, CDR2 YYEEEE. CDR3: CASSLWGQGLGGYTF. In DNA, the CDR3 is TGTGCCAGCAGCTTGTGGGGACAGGGGTTGGGCGGCTACACCTTC.

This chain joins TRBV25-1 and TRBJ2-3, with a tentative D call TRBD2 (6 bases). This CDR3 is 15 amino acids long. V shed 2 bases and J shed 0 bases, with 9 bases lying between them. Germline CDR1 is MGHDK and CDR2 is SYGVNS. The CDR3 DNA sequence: TGTGCCAGCAGTGAAGCGGGGTCTAGCACAGATACGCAGTATTTT. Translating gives CASSEAGSSTDTQYF.

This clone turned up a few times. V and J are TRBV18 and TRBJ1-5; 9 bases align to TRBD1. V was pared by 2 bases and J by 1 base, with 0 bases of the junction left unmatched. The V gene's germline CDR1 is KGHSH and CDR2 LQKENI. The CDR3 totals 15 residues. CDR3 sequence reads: CASSPGTGSNQPQHF. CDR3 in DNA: TGTGCCAGCTCACCAGGGACAGGGAGCAATCAGCCCCAGCATTTT.

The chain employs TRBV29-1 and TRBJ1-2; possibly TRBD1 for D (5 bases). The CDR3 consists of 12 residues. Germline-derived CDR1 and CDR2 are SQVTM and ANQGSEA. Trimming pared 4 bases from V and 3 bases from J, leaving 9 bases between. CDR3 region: CSVASTDYGYTF. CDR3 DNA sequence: TGCAGCGTTGCCTCGACAGACTATGGCTACACCTTC. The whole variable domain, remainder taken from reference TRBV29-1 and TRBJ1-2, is SAVISQKPSRDICQRGTSLTIQCQVDSQVTMMFWYRQQPGQSLTLIATANQGSEATYESGFVIDKFPISRPNLTFSTLTVSNMSPEDSSIYLCSVASTDYGYTFGSGTRLTVV.

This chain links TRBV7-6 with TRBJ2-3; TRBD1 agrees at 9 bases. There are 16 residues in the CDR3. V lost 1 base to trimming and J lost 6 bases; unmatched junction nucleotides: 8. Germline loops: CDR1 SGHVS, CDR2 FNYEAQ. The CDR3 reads CASSLGLQGARDTQYF. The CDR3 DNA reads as TGTGCCAGCAGCTTAGGGTTACAGGGGGCCAGGGATACGCAGTATTTT.

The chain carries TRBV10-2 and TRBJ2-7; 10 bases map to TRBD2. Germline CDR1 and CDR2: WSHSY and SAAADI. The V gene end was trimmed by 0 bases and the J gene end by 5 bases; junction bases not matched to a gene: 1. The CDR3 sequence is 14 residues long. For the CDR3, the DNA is TGCGCCAGCAGTGAGTCTACTAGCGGGAACGAGCAGTACTTC. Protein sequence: CASSESTSGNEQYF.

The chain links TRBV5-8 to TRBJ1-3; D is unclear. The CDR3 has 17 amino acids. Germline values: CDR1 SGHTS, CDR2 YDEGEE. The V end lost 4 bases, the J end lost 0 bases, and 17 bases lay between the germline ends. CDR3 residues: CASSRGSIGGSGNTIYF. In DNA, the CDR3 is TGTGCCAGCAGCCGAGGGAGTATAGGTGGCTCTGGAAACACCATATATTTT.

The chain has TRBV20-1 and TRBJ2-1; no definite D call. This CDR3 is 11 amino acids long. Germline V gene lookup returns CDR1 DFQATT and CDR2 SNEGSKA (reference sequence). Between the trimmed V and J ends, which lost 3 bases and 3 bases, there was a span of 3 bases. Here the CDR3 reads CSASIYNEQFF. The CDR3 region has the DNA TGCAGTGCTAGCATCTACAATGAGCAGTTCTTC.

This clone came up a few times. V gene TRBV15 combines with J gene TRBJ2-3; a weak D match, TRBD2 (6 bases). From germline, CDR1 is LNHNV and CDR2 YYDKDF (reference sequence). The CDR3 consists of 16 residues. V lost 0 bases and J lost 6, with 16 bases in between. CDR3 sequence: CATSRDRAAGWDTQYF. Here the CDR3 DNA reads TGTGCCACCAGCAGAGATCGAGCTGCGGGGTGGGATACGCAGTATTTT. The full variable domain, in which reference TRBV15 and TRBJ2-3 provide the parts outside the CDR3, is DAMVIQNPRYQVTQFGKPVTLSCSQTLNHNVMYWYQQKSSQAPKLLFHYYDKDFNNEADTPDNFQSRRPNTSFCFLDIRSPGLGDTAMYLCATSRDRAAGWDTQYFGPGTRLTVL.

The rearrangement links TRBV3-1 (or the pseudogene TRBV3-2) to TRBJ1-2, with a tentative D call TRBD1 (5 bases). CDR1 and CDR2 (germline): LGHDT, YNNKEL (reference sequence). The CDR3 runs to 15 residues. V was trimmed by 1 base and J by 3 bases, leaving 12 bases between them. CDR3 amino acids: CASSQAGVRDYGYTF. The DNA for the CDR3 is TGTGCCAGCAGCCAAGCAGGTGTCAGGGACTATGGCTACACCTTC.

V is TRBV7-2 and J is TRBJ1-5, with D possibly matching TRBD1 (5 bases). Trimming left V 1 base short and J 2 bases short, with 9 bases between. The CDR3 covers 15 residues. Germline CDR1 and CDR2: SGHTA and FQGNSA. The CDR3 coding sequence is TGTGCCAGCAGCTTAGGGGGCGTGGGCAATCAGCCCCAGCATTTT. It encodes CASSLGGVGNQPQHF.

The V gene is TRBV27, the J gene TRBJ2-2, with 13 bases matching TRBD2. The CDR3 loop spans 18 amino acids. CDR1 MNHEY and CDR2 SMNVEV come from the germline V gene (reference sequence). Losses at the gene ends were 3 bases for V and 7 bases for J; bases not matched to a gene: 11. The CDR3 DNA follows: TGTGCCAGCAGTTTCCTAGGCGGGACTAGCGGGAATGACGGGGAGCTGTTTTTT. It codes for CASSFLGGTSGNDGELFF.

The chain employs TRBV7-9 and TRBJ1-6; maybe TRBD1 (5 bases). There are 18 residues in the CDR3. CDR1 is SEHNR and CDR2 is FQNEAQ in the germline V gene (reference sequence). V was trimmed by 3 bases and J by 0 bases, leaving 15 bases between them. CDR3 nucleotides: TGTGCCAGCAGCTTGGGGGACTTCGGGTTCTCCTATAATTCACCCCTCCACTTT. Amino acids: CASSLGDFGFSYNSPLHF.

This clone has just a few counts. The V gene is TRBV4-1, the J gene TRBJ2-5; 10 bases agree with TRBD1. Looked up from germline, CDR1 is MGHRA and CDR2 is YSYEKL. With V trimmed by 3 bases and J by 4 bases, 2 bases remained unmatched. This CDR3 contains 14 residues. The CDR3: CASSHGDRGETQYF. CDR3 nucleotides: TGCGCCAGCAGCCATGGGGACAGGGGAGAGACCCAGTACTTC.

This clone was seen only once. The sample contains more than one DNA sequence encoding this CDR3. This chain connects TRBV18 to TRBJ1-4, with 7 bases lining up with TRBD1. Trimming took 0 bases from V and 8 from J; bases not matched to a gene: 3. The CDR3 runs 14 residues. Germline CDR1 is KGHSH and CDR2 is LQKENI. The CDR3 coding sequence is TGTGCCAGCTCACCACCGGCAGGGGGAGAAAAACTGTTTTTT. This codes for CASSPPAGGEKLFF.

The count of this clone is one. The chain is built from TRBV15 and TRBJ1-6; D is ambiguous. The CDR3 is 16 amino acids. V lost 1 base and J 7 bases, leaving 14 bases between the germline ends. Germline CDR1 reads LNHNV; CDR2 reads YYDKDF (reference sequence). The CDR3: CATSRVYPAGNSPLHF. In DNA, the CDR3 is TGTGCCACCAGCAGAGTATACCCGGCGGGAAATTCACCCCTCCACTTT.

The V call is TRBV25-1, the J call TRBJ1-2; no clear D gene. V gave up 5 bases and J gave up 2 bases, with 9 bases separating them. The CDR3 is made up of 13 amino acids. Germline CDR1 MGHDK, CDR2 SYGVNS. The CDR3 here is CASSLSVNYGYTF. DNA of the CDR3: TGTGCCAGCAGTCTATCGGTAAACTATGGCTACACCTTC.

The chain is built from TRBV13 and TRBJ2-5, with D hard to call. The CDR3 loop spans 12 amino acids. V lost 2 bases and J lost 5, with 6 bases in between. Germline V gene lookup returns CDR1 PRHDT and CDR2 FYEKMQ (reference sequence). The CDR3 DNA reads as TGTGCCAGCAGCTTACTCGGGGAGACCCAGTACTTC. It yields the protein CASSLLGETQYF.

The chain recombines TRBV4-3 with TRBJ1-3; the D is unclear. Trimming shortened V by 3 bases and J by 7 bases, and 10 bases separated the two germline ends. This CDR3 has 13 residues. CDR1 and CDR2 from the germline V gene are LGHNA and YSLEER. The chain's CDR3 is CASSHPPVNTIYF. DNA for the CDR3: TGCGCCAGCAGCCATCCCCCTGTGAACACCATATATTTT.

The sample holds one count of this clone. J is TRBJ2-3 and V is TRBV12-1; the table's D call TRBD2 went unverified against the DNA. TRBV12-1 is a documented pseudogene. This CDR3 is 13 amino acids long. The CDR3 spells CASMTSATDTQYF. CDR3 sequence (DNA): TGTGCCAGCATGACTAGTGCCACAGATACGCAGTATTTT.

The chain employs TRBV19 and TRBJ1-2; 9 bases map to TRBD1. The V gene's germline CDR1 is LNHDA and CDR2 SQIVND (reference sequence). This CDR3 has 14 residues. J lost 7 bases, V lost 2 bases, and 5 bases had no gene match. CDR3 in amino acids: CASSILGDRVGYTF. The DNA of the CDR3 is TGTGCCAGTAGTATATTGGGGGACAGGGTTGGCTACACCTTC.